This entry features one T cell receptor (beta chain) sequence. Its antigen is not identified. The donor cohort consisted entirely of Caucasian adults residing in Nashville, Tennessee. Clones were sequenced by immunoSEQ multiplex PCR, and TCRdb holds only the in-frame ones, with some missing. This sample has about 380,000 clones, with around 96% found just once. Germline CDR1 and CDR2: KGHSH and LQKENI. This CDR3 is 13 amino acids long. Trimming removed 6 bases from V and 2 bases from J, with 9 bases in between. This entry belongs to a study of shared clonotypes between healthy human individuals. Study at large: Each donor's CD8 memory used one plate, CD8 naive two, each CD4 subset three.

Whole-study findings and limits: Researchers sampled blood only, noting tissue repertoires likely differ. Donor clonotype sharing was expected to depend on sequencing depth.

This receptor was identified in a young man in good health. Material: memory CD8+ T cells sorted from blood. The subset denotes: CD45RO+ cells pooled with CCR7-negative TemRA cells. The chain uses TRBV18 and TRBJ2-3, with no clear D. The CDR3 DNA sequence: TGTGCCAGCTCGGTCAAAACCACAGATACGCAGTATTTT. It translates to CASSVKTTDTQYF.